This entry features one T cell receptor (beta chain) sequence. Sequence at one end of the junction differs from germline and may be a read error. In germline, CDR1 is SEHNR, CDR2 FQNEAQ (reference sequence). This CDR3 is built from 12 residues. The researchers obtained blood RNA from unsorted whole blood and also extracted germline DNA. This specimen belongs to a study of tumor-infiltrating lymphocytes in primary liver carcinoma. At the level of the study: Sequenced samples came back with roughly 3.65 to 7.5 million productive TCRbeta reads, and the counts looked alike across tissue types.

The authors made TCR beta cDNA from 400 to 550 ng total RNA with a constant-region primer. Each TCR beta library was derived from three nested multiplex PCR rounds that employed slightly modified ARM-PCR. Investigators reported that the first two PCR rounds, at 10 cycles each, used TRBV1-TRBV30 forward primers with a C-beta reverse primer. TCRdb reprocessed the multiplex PCR reads with MiXCR, giving one entry per CDR3 protein. The table includes 310,000 or so distinct CDR3 sequences, approximately 54% detected once. This TCR came from a woman under 40 with primary liver carcinoma and hepatitis B virus infection. This chain links TRBV7-9 with TRBJ2-7, with D uncertain. The sample comprised peripheral blood. CDR3 in amino acids: CASSPSIDELYF. In nucleotides, the CDR3 is TGTGCCAGCAGCCCGTCCATCGACGAGCTGTACTTC.